The 15 T cell receptor beta chains in this list originate from one sample, sequenced in a study of blood T cells in healthy people across ages. Primers used in a second PCR of roughly 6 to 12 cycles were a sample-barcoded 5' primer and a J-beta primer mix. From the 5' RACE reads, TCRdb called clonotypes with MiXCR, one entry per CDR3 protein. Here the sample spans about 590,000 distinct CDR3 sequences, about 30% being singletons. The sequenced material came from blood. The receptors were sampled from an elderly woman in good health.

This clonotype has a count of ten or more. The chain joins TRBV24-1 to TRBJ2-1; a weak D match, TRBD2 (5 bases). This CDR3 has 12 residues. V lost 9 bases, J lost 0 bases, and 5 bases lay in between. Germline V lookup: CDR1 KGHDR, CDR2 SFDVKD. The CDR3 coding sequence is TGTGCCACCGGGAGCTCCTACAATGAGCAGTTCTTC. Its translation is CATGSSYNEQFF.

The chain recombines TRBV6-5 with TRBJ2-1; 7 nucleotides line up with TRBD1. The CDR3 consists of 16 residues. Looked up from germline, CDR1 is MNHEY and CDR2 is SVGAGI. The trim removed 2 bases at V and 5 bases at J, leaving 9 bases unmatched. The CDR3 protein is CASSYETGRPNNEQFF. CDR3 DNA sequence: TGTGCCAGCAGTTACGAGACAGGGCGGCCCAACAATGAGCAGTTCTTC.

The J gene is TRBJ1-4, the V gene TRBV9; tentatively, D is TRBD1 (5 bases). In germline, CDR1 is SGDLS, CDR2 YYNGEE. The V gene lost 0 bases and the J gene lost 5 bases, with 8 bases spanning the gap. This CDR3 region has 14 residues. The CDR3 loop is CASSVDGANEKLFF. CDR3 DNA sequence: TGTGCCAGCAGCGTAGACGGGGCCAATGAAAAACTGTTTTTT.

The chain uses TRBV20-1 and TRBJ1-5; tentatively, D is TRBD1 (5 bases). Between the trimmed V and J ends, which lost 5 bases and 9 bases, there was a span of 17 bases. The CDR3 is made up of 13 amino acids. Germline CDR1 DFQATT, CDR2 SNEGSKA (reference sequence). Written as DNA, the CDR3 is TGCAGTGCTGCGGCCAGGGTCGGGGGGCCCCAGCATTTT. Protein sequence: CSAAARVGGPQHF.

The chain combines TRBV5-6 with TRBJ2-1; TRBD2 agrees at 7 bases. The germline CDR1 and CDR2 sequences are SGHDT and YYEEEE. The V segment lost 0 bases and the J segment 1 base; nucleotides outside the gene matches: 1. CDR3 length: 15 amino acids. Here the CDR3 DNA reads TGTGCCAGCAGCTTGGGGGAGGGGTCCTACAATGAGCAGTTCTTC. Translation: CASSLGEGSYNEQFF.

The chain links TRBV9 to TRBJ2-1; TRBD2 matches at 8 bases. Germline V gene lookup returns CDR1 SGDLS and CDR2 YYNGEE. CDR3 length equals 14 residues. J lost 8 bases, V lost 3 bases, and 7 bases had no gene match. The CDR3 DNA is TGTGCCAGCAGCGGGAGCGGGAGTGGGGATGAGCAGTTCTTC. This encodes CASSGSGSGDEQFF.

About this clonotype itself: Just one base apart from a much larger clone, this may be a read error. The CDR3 spells CASSGRGSQETQFF. CDR3 sequence (DNA): TGTGCCAGCAGTGGCCGGGGGTCCCAAGAGACCCAGTTCTTC. The rearrangement uses TRBV6-1 and TRBJ2-5, with D possibly TRBD2 on 6 matching bases. The DNA end is more similar to TRBJ2-1, so the J call may be wrong. This CDR3 has 14 residues. Germline CDR1 MNHNS, CDR2 SASEGT.

The J gene is TRBJ1-1, the V gene TRBV2; D is ambiguous. This CDR3 comprises 13 residues. With 2 bases removed from V and 4 bases from J, the gap between germline ends came to 8 bases. Germline V gives CDR1 SNHLY, CDR2 FYNNEI. This chain's CDR3 is CASSERESTEAFF. As DNA, the CDR3 is TGTGCCAGCAGTGAAAGAGAGAGCACTGAAGCTTTCTTT.

There are many counts of this clonotype. Since a much larger clone is just one base distant, this may be a read error. The chain joins TRBV20-1 to TRBJ2-5, with 7 positions matching TRBD2. The CDR3 runs to 15 residues. J gave up 5 bases and V 0 bases, and 9 bases lay outside the gene matches. Germline V gives CDR1 DFQATT, CDR2 SNEGSKA (reference sequence). The CDR3 coding sequence is TGCAGTGCTAGAGAGGGGGGAAGCGGGGAGGAGACCCAGTACTTC. Residues: CSAREGGSGEETQYF.

Ten or more counts support this clonotype. The genes are TRBV19 and TRBJ2-7, with D maybe TRBD2 (6 bases). The V end lost 6 bases, the J end lost 0 bases, and 18 bases lay between the germline ends. Per germline, CDR1 LNHDA and CDR2 SQIVND (reference sequence). This CDR3 spans 16 amino acids. CDR3 amino acids: CASSPRGSFSSYEQYF. Written as DNA, the CDR3 is TGTGCCAGTAGCCCCCGGGGGAGTTTTAGCTCCTACGAGCAGTACTTC.

As to this clonotype: The junction departs from the called germline gene at one end, perhaps through a read error. This chain links TRBV7-6 with TRBJ1-1; 7 bases match TRBD1. This CDR3 contains 14 residues. Germline-derived CDR1 and CDR2 are SGHVS and FNYEAQ. DNA of the CDR3: TGTGCCAGCAGCTCGACAGGGTCCTACACTGAAACTTTCTTT. Translated: CASSSTGSYTETFF.

In its sample, this clonotype was seen many times. The V gene is TRBV20-1, the J gene TRBJ2-7; D may correspond to TRBD1 or TRBD2 (7 bases each). This CDR3 is built from 11 residues. V shed 5 bases and J shed 7 bases, with 12 bases lying between them. CDR1 is DFQATT and CDR2 is SNEGSKA in the germline V gene (reference sequence). DNA for the CDR3: TGCAGTGCTCACAGGGGAGGGGAGCAGTACTTC. Translating it yields CSAHRGGEQYF.

This clonotype was recorded once. Compared with germline, one end of the junction differs, possibly owing to a read error. This chain links TRBV7-8 with TRBJ1-2; 7 positions agree with TRBD1. Germline V gives CDR1 SGHVS, CDR2 FQNEAQ. The CDR3 covers 14 residues. The CDR3 DNA reads as TGTGCCAGCAGCTTAGCGGGACAGAGCTATGGCCACACCTTC. Protein: CASSLAGQSYGHTF.

The rearrangement uses TRBV12-3 or TRBV12-4 and TRBJ2-2; TRBD1 matches 10 bases. The V gene end was trimmed by 2 bases and the J gene end by 6 bases; junction bases not matched to a gene: 6. The CDR3 consists of 16 residues. The CDR3 reads CASSLSSGTGAGELFF. The DNA for the CDR3 is TGTGCCAGCAGTTTATCAAGCGGGACAGGGGCCGGGGAGCTGTTTTTT.

This clonotype has a handful of counts. A single base separates this from a much larger clone, so it may be a read error. The CDR3 DNA reads as TGTGCCAGCAGCTTAGCGTCCGGGACAGGGGAAGAGGCCCAGTACTTC. Its translation: CASSLASGTGEEAQYF. The rearrangement joins TRBV7-6 to TRBJ2-5; 10 nucleotides match TRBD1. The CDR3 runs 16 residues. Germline V gene sequence: CDR1 SGHVS, CDR2 FNYEAQ.